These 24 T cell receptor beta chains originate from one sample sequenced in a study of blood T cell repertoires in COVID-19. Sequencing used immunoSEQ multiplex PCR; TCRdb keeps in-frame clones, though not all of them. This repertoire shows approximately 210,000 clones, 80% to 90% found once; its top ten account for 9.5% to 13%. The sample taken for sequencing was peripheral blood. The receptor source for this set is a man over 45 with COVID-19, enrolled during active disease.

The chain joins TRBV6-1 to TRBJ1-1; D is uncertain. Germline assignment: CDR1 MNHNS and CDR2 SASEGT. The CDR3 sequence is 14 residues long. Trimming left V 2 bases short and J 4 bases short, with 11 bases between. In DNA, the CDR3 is TGTGCCAGCAGTGAATTAATCTCAGTCACTGAAGCTTTCTTT. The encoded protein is CASSELISVTEAFF.

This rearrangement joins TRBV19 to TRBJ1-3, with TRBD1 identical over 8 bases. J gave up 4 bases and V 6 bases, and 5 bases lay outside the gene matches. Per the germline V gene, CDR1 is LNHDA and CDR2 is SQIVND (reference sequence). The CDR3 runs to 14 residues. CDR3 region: CASSKRTGGNTIYF. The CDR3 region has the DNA TGTGCCAGTAGCAAAAGGACAGGGGGAAACACCATATATTTT.

The CDR3 DNA sequence: TGTGCCAGCAGTGACACCGCCAGGGGAGCTTTCTTT. Its translation is CASSDTARGAFF. The chain uses TRBV6-1 and TRBJ1-1; weak D call: TRBD1 (6 bases). Germline assignment: CDR1 MNHNS and CDR2 SASEGT. The CDR3 runs 12 residues. V was clipped by 3 bases and J by 10 bases, with 12 bases between them.

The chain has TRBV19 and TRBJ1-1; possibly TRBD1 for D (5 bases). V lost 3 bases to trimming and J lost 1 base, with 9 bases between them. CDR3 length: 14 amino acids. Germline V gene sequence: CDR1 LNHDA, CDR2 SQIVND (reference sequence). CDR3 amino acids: CASSIGGANTEAFF. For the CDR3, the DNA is TGTGCCAGTAGTATTGGTGGGGCGAACACTGAAGCTTTCTTT.

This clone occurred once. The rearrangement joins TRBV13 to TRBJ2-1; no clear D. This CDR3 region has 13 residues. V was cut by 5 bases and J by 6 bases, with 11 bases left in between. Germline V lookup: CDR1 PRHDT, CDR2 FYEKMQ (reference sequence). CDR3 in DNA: TGTGCCAGCAGCCTGGGCCTGGCCAATGAGCAGTTCTTC. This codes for CASSLGLANEQFF.

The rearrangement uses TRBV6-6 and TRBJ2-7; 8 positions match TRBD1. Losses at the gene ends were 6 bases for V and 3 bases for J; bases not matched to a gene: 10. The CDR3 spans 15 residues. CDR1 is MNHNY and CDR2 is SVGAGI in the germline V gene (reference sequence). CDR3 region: CASRDGTGALYEQYF. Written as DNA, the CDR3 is TGTGCCAGCAGAGATGGGACAGGCGCTCTCTACGAGCAGTACTTC.

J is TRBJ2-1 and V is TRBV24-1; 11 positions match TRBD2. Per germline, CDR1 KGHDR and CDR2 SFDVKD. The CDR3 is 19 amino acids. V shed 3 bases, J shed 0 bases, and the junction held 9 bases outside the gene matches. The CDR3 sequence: CATSDQTSGSESSYNEQFF. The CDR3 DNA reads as TGTGCCACCAGTGATCAAACTAGCGGGAGCGAAAGCTCCTACAATGAGCAGTTCTTC.

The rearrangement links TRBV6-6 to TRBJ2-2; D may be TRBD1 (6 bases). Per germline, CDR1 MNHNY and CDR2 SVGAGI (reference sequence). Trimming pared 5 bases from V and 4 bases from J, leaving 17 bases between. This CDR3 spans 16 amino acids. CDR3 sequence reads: CASSPDRIVSTGELFF. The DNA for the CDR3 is TGTGCCAGCAGTCCTGACAGGATCGTTAGCACCGGGGAGCTGTTTTTT.

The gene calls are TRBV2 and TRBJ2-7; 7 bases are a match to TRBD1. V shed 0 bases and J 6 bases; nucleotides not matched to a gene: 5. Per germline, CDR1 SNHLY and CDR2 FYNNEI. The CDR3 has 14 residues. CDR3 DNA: TGTGCCAGCAGTGAAGCCCGGACAGGTCCCGAGCAGTACTTC. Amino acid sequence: CASSEARTGPEQYF.

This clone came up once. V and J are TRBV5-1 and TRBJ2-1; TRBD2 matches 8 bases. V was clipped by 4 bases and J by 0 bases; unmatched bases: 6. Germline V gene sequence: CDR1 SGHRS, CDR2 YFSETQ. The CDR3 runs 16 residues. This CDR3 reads CASSPITSGSYNEQFF. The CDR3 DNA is TGCGCCAGCAGCCCTATCACTAGCGGCTCCTACAATGAGCAGTTCTTC.

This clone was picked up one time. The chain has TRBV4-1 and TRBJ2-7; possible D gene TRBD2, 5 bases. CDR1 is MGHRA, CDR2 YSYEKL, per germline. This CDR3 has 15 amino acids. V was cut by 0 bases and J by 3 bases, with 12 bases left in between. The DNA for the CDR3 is TGCGCCAGCAGCCAAGAGGGGAGCAGGATCTACGAGCAGTACTTC. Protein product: CASSQEGSRIYEQYF.

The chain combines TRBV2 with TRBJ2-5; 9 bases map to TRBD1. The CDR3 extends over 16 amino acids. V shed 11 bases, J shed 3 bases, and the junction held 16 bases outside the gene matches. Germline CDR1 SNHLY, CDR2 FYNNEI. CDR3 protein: CAVRWGTGFMEETQYF. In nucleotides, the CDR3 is TGTGCCGTAAGATGGGGGACAGGGTTTATGGAAGAGACCCAGTACTTC.

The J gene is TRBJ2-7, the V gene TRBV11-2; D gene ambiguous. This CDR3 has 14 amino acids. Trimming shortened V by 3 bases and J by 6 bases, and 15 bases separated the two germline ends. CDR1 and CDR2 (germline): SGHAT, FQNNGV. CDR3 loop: CASSFSGLNVEQYF. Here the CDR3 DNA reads TGTGCCAGCAGCTTTTCCGGGTTGAATGTCGAGCAGTACTTC.

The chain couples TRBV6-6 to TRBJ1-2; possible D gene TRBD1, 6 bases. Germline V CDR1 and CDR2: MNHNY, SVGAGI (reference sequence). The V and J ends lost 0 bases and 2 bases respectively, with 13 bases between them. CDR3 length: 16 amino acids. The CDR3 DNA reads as TGTGCCAGCAGTTACTCTCCAGGGGAGGGGAACTATGGCTACACCTTC. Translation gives CASSYSPGEGNYGYTF.

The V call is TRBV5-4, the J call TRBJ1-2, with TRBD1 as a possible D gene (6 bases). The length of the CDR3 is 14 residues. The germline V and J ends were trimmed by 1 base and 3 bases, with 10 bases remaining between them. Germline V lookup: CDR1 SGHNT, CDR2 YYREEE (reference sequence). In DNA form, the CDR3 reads TGTGCCAGCAGCTTGTATTCAGGGGACTATGGCTACACCTTC. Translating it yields CASSLYSGDYGYTF.

The CDR3 sequence: CSVAQGNEQFF. The CDR3 region has the DNA TGCAGCGTTGCGCAGGGCAATGAGCAGTTCTTC. The chain has TRBV29-1 and TRBJ2-1, with D perhaps TRBD1 (5 bases). In germline, CDR1 is SQVTM, CDR2 ANQGSEA. V gave up 4 bases and J gave up 6 bases, with 7 bases separating them. CDR3 length equals 11 residues.

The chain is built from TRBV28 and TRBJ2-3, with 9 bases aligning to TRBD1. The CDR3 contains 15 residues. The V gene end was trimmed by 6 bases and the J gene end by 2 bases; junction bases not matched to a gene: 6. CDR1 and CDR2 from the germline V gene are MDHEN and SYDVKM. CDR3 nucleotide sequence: TGTGCCAGCAGGGGGTGGGACAGGGTCACAGATACGCAGTATTTT. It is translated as CASRGWDRVTDTQYF.

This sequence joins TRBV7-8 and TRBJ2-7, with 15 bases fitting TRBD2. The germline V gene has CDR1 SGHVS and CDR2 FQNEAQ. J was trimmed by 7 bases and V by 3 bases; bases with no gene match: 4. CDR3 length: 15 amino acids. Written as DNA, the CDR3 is TGTGCCAGCAGCTTCGGACTAGCGGGAGGGTTTGAGCAGTACTTC. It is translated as CASSFGLAGGFEQYF. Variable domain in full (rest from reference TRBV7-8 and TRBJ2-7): GAGVSQSPRYKVAKRGQDVALRCDPISGHVSLFWYQQALGQGPEFLTYFQNEAQLDKSGLPSDRFFAERPEGSVSTLKIQRTQQEDSAVYLCASSFGLAGGFEQYFGPGTRLTVT.

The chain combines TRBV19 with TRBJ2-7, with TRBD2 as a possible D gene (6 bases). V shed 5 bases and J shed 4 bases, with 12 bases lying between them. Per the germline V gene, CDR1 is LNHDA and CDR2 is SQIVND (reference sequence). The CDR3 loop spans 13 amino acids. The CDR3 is CASSFAGIYEQYF. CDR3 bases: TGTGCCAGTAGTTTTGCGGGAATTTACGAGCAGTACTTC.

The CDR3 sequence is CASSSYADTQYF. The CDR3 DNA is TGTGCCAGCAGTTCCTATGCAGATACGCAGTATTTT. The genes are TRBV27 and TRBJ2-3; no clear D. CDR3 length: 12 residues. Deletions cut 4 bases from V and 4 bases from J, with 6 bases between. In germline, CDR1 is MNHEY, CDR2 SMNVEV (reference sequence).

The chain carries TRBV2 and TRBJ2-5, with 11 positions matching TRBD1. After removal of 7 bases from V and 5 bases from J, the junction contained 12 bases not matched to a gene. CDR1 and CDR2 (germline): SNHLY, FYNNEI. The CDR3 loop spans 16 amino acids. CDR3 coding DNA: TGTGCCAGCAACGACGGACAGGGGGCTATTGGGGAGACCCAGTACTTC. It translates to CASNDGQGAIGETQYF.

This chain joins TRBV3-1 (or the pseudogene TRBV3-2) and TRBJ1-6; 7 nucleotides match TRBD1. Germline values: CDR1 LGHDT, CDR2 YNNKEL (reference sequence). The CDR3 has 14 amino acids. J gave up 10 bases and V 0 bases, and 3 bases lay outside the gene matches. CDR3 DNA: TGTGCCAGCAGCCAAGATGGACAGGCCTCACCCCTCCACTTT. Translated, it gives CASSQDGQASPLHF.

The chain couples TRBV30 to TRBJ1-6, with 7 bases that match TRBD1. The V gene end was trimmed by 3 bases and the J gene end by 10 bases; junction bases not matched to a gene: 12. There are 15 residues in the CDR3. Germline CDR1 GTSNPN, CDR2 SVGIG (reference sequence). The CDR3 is CAWSDGQAEGSPLHF. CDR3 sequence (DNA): TGTGCCTGGAGCGATGGACAGGCGGAGGGGTCACCCCTCCACTTT. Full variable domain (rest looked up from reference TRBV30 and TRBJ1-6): SQTIHQWPATLVQPVGSPLSLECTVEGTSNPNLYWYRQAAGRGLQLLFYSVGIGQISSEVPQNLSASRPQDRQFILSSKKLLLSDSGFYLCAWSDGQAEGSPLHFGNGTRLTVT.

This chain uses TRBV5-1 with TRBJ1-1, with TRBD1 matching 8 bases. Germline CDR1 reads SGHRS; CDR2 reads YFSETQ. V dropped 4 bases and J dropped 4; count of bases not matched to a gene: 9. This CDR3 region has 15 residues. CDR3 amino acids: CASSPGGGGFTEAFF. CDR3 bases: TGCGCCAGCAGCCCAGGGGGCGGAGGTTTCACTGAAGCTTTCTTT.